This T cell receptor beta chain was obtained from a study of shared clonotypes between healthy human individuals. For this clone: As yet, its antigen is unknown.

Germline values: CDR1 SGDLS, CDR2 YYNGEE. Losses at the gene ends were 3 bases for V and 3 bases for J; bases not matched to a gene: 15. The CDR3 has 17 amino acids. The naive CD8 population came from CD45RO-negative cells selected for CCR7, without terminally differentiated effector memory CD45RA+ cells. Produced via immunoSEQ multiplex PCR; TCRdb's table is partial and in-frame only. The sample yields about 2.1 million clones, 80% to 95% seen once. Whole-study findings and limits: Relative to memory subsets, naive subsets generally showed larger estimated richness.

The rearrangement links TRBV9 to TRBJ2-7; 7 bases match TRBD1. This clonotype was obtained from a young man in good health. Some clones in this sample may be carry-over from other donors' samples. The sequencing sample was made of naive CD8+ T cells from PBMCs. The CDR3 region has the DNA TGTGCCAGCAGCGCGATGGACAGGCTTATACCCGTCTACGAGCAGTACTTC. Encoded protein: CASSAMDRLIPVYEQYF.